These 29 T cell receptor beta chains were sequenced from one sample in a study of blood T cell repertoires in COVID-19. The data were produced by immunoSEQ multiplex PCR, yet TCRdb's version contains in-frame clones alone and is incomplete. The sample includes approximately 130,000 clones, 60% to 80% seen only once; the top ten take 7.9%. Sequencing used peripheral blood. Receptors were obtained from a human donor in a cohort sampled during active COVID-19.

The chain recombines TRBV7-9 with TRBJ2-7; 9 bases map to TRBD2. The J segment lost 5 bases and the V segment lost 4 bases, leaving 9 bases of the junction unmatched. The CDR3 runs 15 residues. CDR1 and CDR2 (germline): SEHNR, FQNEAQ (reference sequence). This chain's CDR3 is CASSSISGSLNEQYF. In DNA form, the CDR3 reads TGTGCCAGCAGCTCTATTAGCGGGAGTCTCAACGAGCAGTACTTC. Based on the CDR3 plus reference TRBV7-9 and TRBJ2-7, the full variable domain is DTGVSQNPRHKITKRGQNVTFRCDPISEHNRLYWYRQTLGQGPEFLTYFQNEAQLEKSRLLSDRFSAERPKGSFSTLEIQRTEQGDSAMYLCASSSISGSLNEQYFGPGTRLTVT.

This sequence joins TRBV6-5 and TRBJ1-1; D gene unclear. This CDR3 is 13 amino acids long. Trimming pared 8 bases from V and 0 bases from J, leaving 10 bases between. CDR1 is MNHEY, CDR2 SVGAGI, per germline. In DNA form, the CDR3 reads TGTGCCAGCCTTGGAGGGCTGAACACTGAAGCTTTCTTT. Translated: CASLGGLNTEAFF.

The chain carries TRBV3-1 (or the pseudogene TRBV3-2) and TRBJ2-7; 7 bases map to TRBD2. The CDR3 runs to 15 residues. Germline-derived CDR1 and CDR2 are LGHDT and YNNKEL (reference sequence). V lost 2 bases to trimming and J lost 5 bases; unmatched junction nucleotides: 9. The CDR3 DNA reads TGTGCCAGCAGCCAACCCCTCACTAGCGTCCACGAGCAGTACTTC. Translating it yields CASSQPLTSVHEQYF.

V usage is TRBV11-2 and J usage is TRBJ2-7; D may be TRBD1 (5 bases). CDR3 length equals 12 residues. The ends were cut back, 5 bases at V and 3 bases at J, with 8 bases in the middle. In germline, CDR1 is SGHAT, CDR2 FQNNGV. The DNA for the CDR3 is TGTGCCAGCAGCCCAGGGTTCTACGAGCAGTACTTC. Protein product: CASSPGFYEQYF.

In its sample, this clone was seen once. The chain is built from TRBV18 and TRBJ1-1, with D possibly being TRBD1 (5 bases). The CDR3 runs to 13 residues. Looked up from germline, CDR1 is KGHSH and CDR2 is LQKENI. The V and J ends lost 4 bases and 5 bases respectively, with 11 bases between them. The CDR3 spells CASSRGGVTEAFF. The CDR3 bases are TGTGCCAGCTCACGCGGGGGGGTGACTGAAGCTTTCTTT.

The chain employs TRBV18 and TRBJ1-2, with 8 nucleotides matching TRBD1. Germline V CDR1 and CDR2: KGHSH, LQKENI. V lost 5 bases to trimming and J lost 0 bases; unmatched junction nucleotides: 11. This CDR3 comprises 17 residues. DNA for the CDR3: TGTGCCAGCTCAAGTCAGAGCCGGACAGGGACTAACTATGGCTACACCTTC. Translating it yields CASSSQSRTGTNYGYTF.

This chain connects TRBV10-2 to TRBJ2-7; D may be TRBD1 (5 bases). In germline, CDR1 is WSHSY, CDR2 SAAADI. This CDR3 contains 13 residues. V shed 6 bases and J shed 0 bases, with 9 bases lying between them. The CDR3 loop reads CASRLDTSYEQYF. The CDR3 region has the DNA TGCGCCAGCAGACTGGACACCTCCTACGAGCAGTACTTC.

This clone has just a few counts. The V and J genes are TRBV18 and TRBJ1-4; 7 nucleotides line up with TRBD1. Germline CDR1 is KGHSH and CDR2 is LQKENI. This CDR3 is built from 15 residues. The junction had 3 bases not matched to a gene; V was cut back by 2 bases and J by 3 bases. The CDR3 nucleotides are TGTGCCAGCTCACCAAGGGGACAGTCTAATGAAAAACTGTTTTTT. Protein product: CASSPRGQSNEKLFF.

In its sample, this clone was seen a few times. The chain has TRBV19 and TRBJ2-7; 7 bases are a match to TRBD1. CDR1 LNHDA and CDR2 SQIVND come from the germline V gene (reference sequence). Losses at the gene ends were 6 bases for V and 5 bases for J; bases not matched to a gene: 1. The CDR3 spans 11 residues. The CDR3 DNA reads as TGTGCCAGTAGCGACAGGGACGAGCAGTACTTC. Protein: CASSDRDEQYF.

This sequence joins TRBV11-2 and TRBJ2-7; 12 bases are a match to TRBD1. J lost 2 bases, V lost 5 bases, and 10 bases had no gene match. CDR3 length: 17 residues. Per the germline V gene, CDR1 is SGHAT and CDR2 is FQNNGV. CDR3 residues: CASSLFRDRGQTYEQYF. In DNA form, the CDR3 reads TGTGCCAGCAGCCTTTTTCGGGACAGGGGGCAGACCTACGAGCAGTACTTC.

The chain recombines TRBV9 with TRBJ2-7; D not resolved. The V gene lost 0 bases and the J gene lost 1 base, with 8 bases spanning the gap. CDR3 size: 14 residues. Germline-derived CDR1 and CDR2 are SGDLS and YYNGEE. CDR3 nucleotides: TGTGCCAGCAGCGTAGAAGACTCTTCCTACGAGCAGTACTTC. It is translated as CASSVEDSSYEQYF.

The rearrangement uses TRBV19 and TRBJ1-2, with 8 bases identical to TRBD1. Germline CDR1 LNHDA, CDR2 SQIVND (reference sequence). J was trimmed by 5 bases and V by 6 bases; bases with no gene match: 5. This CDR3 is 13 amino acids long. The CDR3 loop reads CASSRDRKYGYTF. In DNA form, the CDR3 reads TGTGCCAGTAGCCGGGACAGGAAGTATGGCTACACCTTC.

The chain couples TRBV2 to TRBJ1-2, with TRBD1 matching over 7 bases. Looked up from germline, CDR1 is SNHLY and CDR2 is FYNNEI. The CDR3 covers 14 residues. The V gene end was trimmed by 7 bases and the J gene end by 2 bases; junction bases not matched to a gene: 7. CDR3 nucleotide sequence: TGTGCCAGCATCCCATCGACAGGGAACTATGGCTACACCTTC. This encodes CASIPSTGNYGYTF.

This clone was seen a few times. The rearrangement uses TRBV7-2 and TRBJ2-7, with D perhaps matching TRBD2 (5 bases). CDR3 length: 14 residues. Germline CDR1 and CDR2: SGHTA and FQGNSA. V lost 5 bases to trimming and J lost 0 bases, with 11 bases between them. As DNA, the CDR3 is TGTGCCAGCAGCGGGAGCCGATCCTCCTACGAGCAGTACTTC. This gives the protein CASSGSRSSYEQYF.

Concerning this clone itself: Other DNA variants within this sample encode the same CDR3. The chain is built from TRBV11-3 and TRBJ1-1; D is uncertain. The CDR3 extends over 13 amino acids. Germline V lookup: CDR1 SGHNT, CDR2 YENEEA. Trimming removed 3 bases from V and 2 bases from J, with 7 bases in between. DNA of the CDR3: TGTGCCAGCAGCTTCCCGGGAAACACTGAAGCTTTCTTT. It encodes CASSFPGNTEAFF. Full variable domain (rest looked up from reference TRBV11-3 and TRBJ1-1): EAGVVQSPRYKIIEKKQPVAFWCNPISGHNTLYWYLQNLGQGPELLIRYENEEAVDDSQLPKDRFSAERLKGVDSTLKIQPAELGDSAVYLCASSFPGNTEAFFGQGTRLTVV.

V and J are TRBV24-1 and TRBJ1-1, with TRBD1 matching 9 bases. Germline loops: CDR1 KGHDR, CDR2 SFDVKD. This CDR3 is built from 16 residues. Germline trimming cut 9 bases from V and 1 base from J; bases unmatched to any gene: 11. CDR3 region: CATADTGQGANTEAFF. CDR3 bases: TGTGCCACCGCCGACACGGGACAGGGAGCGAACACTGAAGCTTTCTTT.

The chain couples TRBV7-8 to TRBJ2-2; 8 nucleotides line up with TRBD2. This CDR3 comprises 16 residues. V dropped 2 bases and J dropped 1; count of bases not matched to a gene: 3. The germline V gene has CDR1 SGHVS and CDR2 FQNEAQ. The CDR3 is CASSLTSGGNTGELFF. Here the CDR3 DNA reads TGTGCCAGCAGCTTAACTAGCGGCGGGAACACCGGGGAGCTGTTTTTT.

This sequence joins TRBV7-6 and TRBJ1-3; 7 bases agree with TRBD1. V shed 5 bases and J 3 bases; nucleotides not matched to a gene: 7. Germline V CDR1 and CDR2: SGHVS, FNYEAQ. The CDR3 covers 15 residues. The CDR3 bases are TGTGCCAGCAGCGGAGCCGACAGGGATGGAAACACCATATATTTT. Protein product: CASSGADRDGNTIYF.

V usage is TRBV7-2 and J usage is TRBJ2-7; the match to TRBD1 covers 7 bases. Trimming cost V 4 bases and J 3 bases; bases outside gene matches: 6. Germline lookup yields CDR1 SGHTA and CDR2 FQGNSA. The CDR3 has 14 residues. The CDR3 bases are TGTGCCAGCAGCTCCTTAGGGACAGACTACGAGCAGTACTTC. It translates to CASSSLGTDYEQYF.

The chain employs TRBV6-5 and TRBJ2-1; D might be TRBD2 (6 bases). The CDR3 is 13 residues long. The V gene's germline CDR1 is MNHEY and CDR2 SVGAGI. The V end lost 5 bases, the J end lost 10 bases, and 15 bases lay between the germline ends. Here the CDR3 reads CASSLDGGGEQFF. CDR3 bases: TGTGCCAGCAGTCTGGACGGTGGGGGGGAGCAGTTCTTC.

The CDR3 region has the DNA TGCGCCAGCAGTGAGTCAGCATCCTACGAGCAGTACTTC. It translates to CASSESASYEQYF. The V gene is TRBV10-1, the J gene TRBJ2-7; D is uncertain. V lost 0 bases, J lost 1 base, and 4 bases lay in between. Germline CDR1 is WNHNN and CDR2 is SYGVQD (reference sequence). This CDR3 is 13 amino acids long.

The rearrangement links TRBV2 to TRBJ2-5; 10 bases are a match to TRBD2. J was trimmed by 5 bases and V by 5 bases; bases with no gene match: 5. CDR1 and CDR2 from the germline V gene are SNHLY and FYNNEI. CDR3 length: 14 amino acids. CDR3 amino acids: CASSQGLASETQYF. Here the CDR3 DNA reads TGTGCCAGCAGTCAGGGACTAGCGTCTGAGACCCAGTACTTC. The whole variable domain, filled in from reference TRBV2 and TRBJ2-5, reads EPEVTQTPSHQVTQMGQEVILRCVPISNHLYFYWYRQILGQKVEFLVSFYNNEISEKSEIFDDQFSVERPDGSNFTLKIRSTKLEDSAMYFCASSQGLASETQYFGPGTRLLVL.

This rearrangement joins TRBV5-1 to TRBJ2-7; 7 bases are shared with TRBD1. CDR3 length equals 14 residues. Germline lookup yields CDR1 SGHRS and CDR2 YFSETQ. After removal of 0 bases from V and 6 bases from J, the junction contained 6 bases not matched to a gene. DNA for the CDR3: TGCGCCAGCAGCTTGGGACAACAGGGGATCGAGCAGTACTTC. Translated, it gives CASSLGQQGIEQYF.

This clone has a handful of counts. V and J are TRBV30 and TRBJ2-7; 8 bases agree with TRBD2. Per the germline V gene, CDR1 is GTSNPN and CDR2 is SVGIG (reference sequence). This CDR3 has 12 amino acids. The V gene end was trimmed by 5 bases and the J gene end by 2 bases; junction bases not matched to a gene: 2. This chain's CDR3 is CAWGTSPYEQYF. The CDR3 bases are TGTGCCTGGGGGACTAGTCCCTACGAGCAGTACTTC.

The rearrangement uses TRBV7-8 and TRBJ1-5, with TRBD1 matching over 7 bases. The J segment lost 4 bases and the V segment lost 1 base, leaving 4 bases of the junction unmatched. Germline V CDR1 and CDR2: SGHVS, FQNEAQ. The length of the CDR3 is 15 residues. The CDR3 region has the DNA TGTGCCAGCAGCTTAGAGGGACAGTTAAATCAGCCCCAGCATTTT. This encodes CASSLEGQLNQPQHF.

The CDR3, as DNA: TGTGCCAGCAGTTTAAGCCCCCGGTCGGGCAGGGGTCACCACGAGCAGTACTTC. Translated: CASSLSPRSGRGHHEQYF. The chain employs TRBV27 and TRBJ2-7; D is perhaps TRBD1 (6 bases). The CDR3 extends over 18 amino acids. Germline lookup yields CDR1 MNHEY and CDR2 SMNVEV (reference sequence). Trimming cost V 2 bases and J 5 bases, with 25 bases left between them.

In its sample, this clone was seen once. The CDR3 reads CASSIGTGVNYGYTF. CDR3 DNA: TGTGCCAGTAGTATAGGGACAGGGGTTAACTATGGCTACACCTTC. This chain uses TRBV19 with TRBJ1-2; TRBD1 agrees at 9 bases. The CDR3 totals 15 residues. V gave up 1 base and J gave up 1 base; unmatched junction bases: 1. Germline lookup yields CDR1 LNHDA and CDR2 SQIVND (reference sequence). Combining the CDR3 with reference TRBV19 and TRBJ1-2 gives the whole variable domain DGGITQSPKYLFRKEGQNVTLSCEQNLNHDAMYWYRQDPGQGLRLIYYSQIVNDFQKGDIAEGYSVSREKKESFPLTVTSAQKNPTAFYLCASSIGTGVNYGYTFGSGTRLTVV.

V is TRBV29-1 and J is TRBJ2-7; D might be TRBD1 (5 bases). This CDR3 has 12 amino acids. V shed 2 bases and J shed 3 bases, with 8 bases lying between them. Germline CDR1 and CDR2: SQVTM and ANQGSEA. The CDR3 DNA is TGCAGCGTTGAACGACAGCACTACGAGCAGTACTTC. Amino acids: CSVERQHYEQYF.

The chain joins TRBV5-1 to TRBJ1-1; TRBD1 aligns across 7 bases. The CDR3 sequence is 14 residues long. V gave up 4 bases and J gave up 3 bases; unmatched junction bases: 6. CDR1 is SGHRS, CDR2 YFSETQ, per germline. The CDR3 DNA reads TGCGCCAGCAGCGGTGGGACAGAGTACACTGAAGCTTTCTTT. Translation gives CASSGGTEYTEAFF.